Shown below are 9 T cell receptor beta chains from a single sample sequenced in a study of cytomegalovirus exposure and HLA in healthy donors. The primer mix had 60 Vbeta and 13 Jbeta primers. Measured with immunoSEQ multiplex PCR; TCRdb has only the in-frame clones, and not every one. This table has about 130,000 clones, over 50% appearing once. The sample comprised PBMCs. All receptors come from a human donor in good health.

CDR3 protein: CASNNLLRDIAGDGYTF. DNA for the CDR3: TGTGCCAGTAATAACCTTCTCCGGGACATCGCAGGGGATGGCTACACCTTC. The V call is TRBV19, the J call TRBJ1-2; D is possibly TRBD1 (6 bases). CDR3 length equals 17 residues. Trimming stripped 7 bases from V and 6 bases from J, with 27 bases between. The germline CDR1 and CDR2 sequences are LNHDA and SQIVND (reference sequence). The full variable domain, rest sourced from reference TRBV19 and TRBJ1-2, is DGGITQSPKYLFRKEGQNVTLSCEQNLNHDAMYWYRQDPGQGLRLIYYSQIVNDFQKGDIAEGYSVSREKKESFPLTVTSAQKNPTAFYLCASNNLLRDIAGDGYTFGSGTRLTVV.

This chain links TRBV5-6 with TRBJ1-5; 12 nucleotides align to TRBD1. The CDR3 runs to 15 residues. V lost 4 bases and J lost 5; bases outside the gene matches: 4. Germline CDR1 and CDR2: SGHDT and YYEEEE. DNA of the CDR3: TGTGCCAGCAGCCACGGGACAGGGGGCTATCAGCCCCAGCATTTT. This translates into CASSHGTGGYQPQHF.

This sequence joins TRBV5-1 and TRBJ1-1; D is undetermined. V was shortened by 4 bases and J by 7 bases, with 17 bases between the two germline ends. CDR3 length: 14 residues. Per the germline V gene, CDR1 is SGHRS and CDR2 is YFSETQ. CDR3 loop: CASSPTPETIEAFF. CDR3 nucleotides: TGCGCCAGCAGCCCCACCCCCGAGACAATTGAAGCTTTCTTT. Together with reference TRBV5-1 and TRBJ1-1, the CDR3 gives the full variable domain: KAGVTQTPRYLIKTRGQQVTLSCSPISGHRSVSWYQQTPGQGLQFLFEYFSETQRNKGNFPGRFSGRQFSNSRSEMNVSTLELGDSALYLCASSPTPETIEAFFGQGTRLTVV.

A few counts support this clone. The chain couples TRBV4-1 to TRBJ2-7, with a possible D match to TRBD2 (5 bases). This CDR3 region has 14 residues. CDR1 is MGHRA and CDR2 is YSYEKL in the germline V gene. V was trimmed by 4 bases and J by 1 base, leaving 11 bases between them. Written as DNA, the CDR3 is TGCGCCAGCAGCCGCTCTTTAGCGTCCTACGAGCAGTACTTC. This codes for CASSRSLASYEQYF.

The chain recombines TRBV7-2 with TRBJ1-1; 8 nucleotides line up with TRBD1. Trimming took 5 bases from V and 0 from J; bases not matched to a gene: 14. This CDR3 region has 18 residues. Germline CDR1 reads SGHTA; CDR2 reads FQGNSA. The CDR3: CASSPRQGLLIMNTEAFF. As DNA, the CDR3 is TGTGCCAGCAGCCCCAGACAGGGGCTCCTGATAATGAACACTGAAGCTTTCTTT.

The CDR3 protein is CASSLWRLAGGPRWNEQFF. The CDR3 DNA follows: TGTGCCAGCAGCTTATGGCGGCTAGCGGGAGGTCCGAGGTGGAATGAGCAGTTCTTC. This rearrangement joins TRBV7-8 to TRBJ2-1; the match to TRBD2 covers 11 bases. V trimming: 2 bases; J trimming: 7 bases; junction bases outside the gene matches: 16. Germline CDR1 SGHVS, CDR2 FQNEAQ. The CDR3 is 19 amino acids.

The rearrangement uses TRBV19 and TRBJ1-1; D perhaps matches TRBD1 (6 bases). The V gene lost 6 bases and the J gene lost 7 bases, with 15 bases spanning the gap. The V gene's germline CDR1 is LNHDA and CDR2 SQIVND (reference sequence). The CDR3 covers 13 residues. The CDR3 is CASRPRGPFEAFF. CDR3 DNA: TGTGCCAGTAGGCCCAGGGGACCCTTTGAAGCTTTCTTT.

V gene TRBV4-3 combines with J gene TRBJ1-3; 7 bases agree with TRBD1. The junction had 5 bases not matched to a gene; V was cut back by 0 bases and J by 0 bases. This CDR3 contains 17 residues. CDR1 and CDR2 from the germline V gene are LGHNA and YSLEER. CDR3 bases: TGCGCCAGCAGCCAAGATCGGGACAGCCTCTCTGGAAACACCATATATTTT. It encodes CASSQDRDSLSGNTIYF.

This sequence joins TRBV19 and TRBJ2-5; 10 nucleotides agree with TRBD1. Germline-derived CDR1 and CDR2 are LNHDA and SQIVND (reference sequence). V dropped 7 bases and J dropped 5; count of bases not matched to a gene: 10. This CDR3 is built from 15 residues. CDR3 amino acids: CASTPADRGRETQYF. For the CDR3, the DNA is TGTGCCAGTACCCCGGCGGACAGGGGGAGGGAGACCCAGTACTTC.